The 15 T cell receptor beta chains reported below all come from one sample, sequenced in a study of early T cells in non-severe SARS-CoV-2 infection. MiXCR, applied by TCRdb to the 5' RACE reads, yields one record per CDR3 protein. The top ten clones hold 5% to 6.5% of a sample with roughly 49,000 distinct CDR3 sequences, roughly 4.5% of them seen once. Sequencing used whole blood. The source of these receptors is an adult who was a healthcare worker with PCR-confirmed SARS-CoV-2 infection or an uninfected control (not recorded which).

This clonotype was detected ten times or more. This rearrangement joins TRBV14 to TRBJ2-1, with D possibly TRBD2 on 6 matching bases. The ends were cut back, 4 bases at V and 5 bases at J, with 15 bases in the middle. CDR3 length equals 15 residues. Per germline, CDR1 SGHDN and CDR2 FVKESK. The CDR3 loop is CASSRGDPRHNEQFF. In nucleotides, the CDR3 is TGTGCCAGCAGCCGCGGGGACCCACGACACAATGAGCAGTTCTTC.

This clonotype showed up just a few times. The J gene is TRBJ2-2, the V gene TRBV20-1, with a tentative D call TRBD2 (6 bases). The CDR3 runs 16 residues. Trimming left V 3 bases short and J 0 bases short, with 14 bases between. CDR1 is DFQATT, CDR2 SNEGSKA, per germline (reference sequence). The CDR3 sequence: CSASAGQFANTGELFF. In DNA form, the CDR3 reads TGCAGTGCTAGTGCGGGGCAGTTCGCGAACACCGGGGAGCTGTTTTTT.

This clonotype was seen many times. V gene TRBV11-1 combines with J gene TRBJ2-7, with D unclear. Germline lookup yields CDR1 SGHAT and CDR2 FQDESV (reference sequence). V gave up 4 bases and J gave up 7 bases, with 14 bases separating them. The CDR3 spans 13 residues. The CDR3 region is CASSSWTDGEQYF. Here the CDR3 DNA reads TGTGCCAGCAGCTCCTGGACCGATGGAGAGCAGTACTTC.

This clonotype was detected many times. CDR3: CSARVRSRGYSYEQYF. The CDR3 region has the DNA TGCAGTGCTAGAGTTCGGTCGAGGGGTTATTCCTACGAGCAGTACTTC. The genes are TRBV20-1 and TRBJ2-7; D may correspond to TRBD1 or TRBD2 (5 bases each). V lost 1 base to trimming and J lost 1 base, with 17 bases between them. This CDR3 is 16 amino acids long. The germline V gene encodes CDR1 DFQATT and CDR2 SNEGSKA (reference sequence).

At least ten counts were recorded for this clonotype. The CDR3 region has the DNA TGCAGTGCTAGGGCCGCAGGGGTGATAATGACCCAGCATTTT. It translates to CSARAAGVIMTQHF. The chain has TRBV20-1 and TRBJ1-5, with a tentative D call TRBD1 (6 bases). Germline V gene data show CDR1 as DFQATT and CDR2 as SNEGSKA (reference sequence). V gave up 3 bases and J gave up 11 bases, with 20 bases separating them. CDR3 length equals 14 residues.

There are a few counts of this clonotype. The genes are TRBV11-2 and TRBJ2-4; 7 bases map to TRBD1. From germline, CDR1 is SGHAT and CDR2 FQNNGV. The CDR3 runs 12 residues. The ends lost 5 bases at V and 8 bases at J; junction bases unmatched: 3. CDR3 nucleotides: TGTGCCAGCAGCGCAGGGACAGACATTCAGTACTTC. Amino acid sequence: CASSAGTDIQYF. The variable domain in full, completed from reference TRBV11-2 and TRBJ2-4, reads EAGVAQSPRYKIIEKRQSVAFWCNPISGHATLYWYQQILGQGPKLLIQFQNNGVVDDSQLPKDRFSAERLKGVDSTLKIQPAKLEDSAVYLCASSAGTDIQYFGAGTRLSVL.

This clonotype was observed a handful of times. V and J are TRBV7-9 and TRBJ2-2; D is perhaps TRBD2 (6 bases). Trimming took 1 base from V and 0 from J, leaving 9 bases between them. Germline V CDR1 and CDR2: SEHNR, FQNEAQ (reference sequence). The CDR3 runs 16 residues. The DNA of the CDR3 is TGTGCCAGCAGCTTAGAGGAGGGAGCGAACACCGGGGAGCTGTTTTTT. Translation: CASSLEEGANTGELFF.

This clonotype turned up a few times. The chain links TRBV18 to TRBJ1-4; D is uncertain. The V gene's germline CDR1 is KGHSH and CDR2 LQKENI. This CDR3 contains 13 residues. Trimming removed 1 base from V and 2 bases from J, with 2 bases in between. CDR3 nucleotide sequence: TGTGCCAGCTCACCACAGACTAATGAAAAACTGTTTTTT. Amino acid sequence: CASSPQTNEKLFF.

This clonotype was counted ten times or more. J is TRBJ2-5 and V is TRBV30, with 7 nucleotides matching TRBD1. The CDR3 is made up of 11 amino acids. The germline CDR1 and CDR2 sequences are GTSNPN and SVGIG (reference sequence). J lost 4 bases, V lost 8 bases, and 4 bases had no gene match. The CDR3 loop reads CAGDSRETQYF. Here the CDR3 DNA reads TGTGCCGGGGACAGCCGAGAGACCCAGTACTTC.

This clonotype was seen at least ten times. The chain links TRBV20-1 to TRBJ2-2; 12 nucleotides match TRBD2. Per germline, CDR1 DFQATT and CDR2 SNEGSKA (reference sequence). J was trimmed by 4 bases and V by 0 bases; bases with no gene match: 6. The CDR3 runs 17 residues. The CDR3 protein is CSAREASGRAGTGELFF. Here the CDR3 DNA reads TGCAGTGCTAGAGAAGCTAGCGGGAGGGCCGGCACCGGGGAGCTGTTTTTT.

This clonotype was seen at least ten times. The rearrangement links TRBV25-1 to TRBJ1-1; D is ambiguous. The germline gives CDR1 MGHDK, CDR2 SYGVNS. The ends were cut back, 1 base at V and 0 bases at J, with 12 bases in the middle. This CDR3 is built from 16 residues. The CDR3, as DNA: TGTGCCAGCAGTGAATCTTTCGGCCAAATGAACACTGAAGCTTTCTTT. This sequence encodes CASSESFGQMNTEAFF.

Ten or more counts support this clonotype. The V call is TRBV20-1, the J call TRBJ2-7; 10 bases agree with TRBD1. The junction had 2 bases not matched to a gene; V was cut back by 3 bases and J by 3 bases. Germline V gives CDR1 DFQATT, CDR2 SNEGSKA (reference sequence). The CDR3 spans 13 residues. The CDR3 region has the DNA TGCAGTGCTAGTCGGACAGGGGGCTACGAGCAGTACTTC. Residues: CSASRTGGYEQYF.

This clonotype was observed many times. The V and J genes are TRBV7-9 and TRBJ2-2; unclear D gene. This CDR3 comprises 14 residues. The germline V gene encodes CDR1 SEHNR and CDR2 FQNEAQ (reference sequence). Between the trimmed V and J ends, which lost 1 base and 6 bases, there was a span of 9 bases. The CDR3 loop is CASSLVLGSGELFF. The CDR3 nucleotides are TGTGCCAGCAGCTTAGTACTGGGCTCCGGGGAGCTGTTTTTT.

This clonotype was counted a few times. The chain combines TRBV10-3 with TRBJ2-7; 9 nucleotides align to TRBD2. CDR1 is ENHRY and CDR2 is SYGVKD in the germline V gene. The CDR3 extends over 17 amino acids. Unmatched junction bases numbered 8, after V lost 0 bases and J lost 2 bases. CDR3 in DNA: TGTGCCATCAGTGAGTCTTACCAGCGGGGGGCCACCTACGAGCAGTACTTC. It specifies CAISESYQRGATYEQYF.

This clonotype appeared many times. The chain links TRBV27 to TRBJ2-7; a possible D gene is TRBD1 (5 bases). Germline CDR1 MNHEY, CDR2 SMNVEV (reference sequence). The CDR3 has 13 amino acids. The V end was cut by 6 bases, the J end by 0 bases, with 9 bases between. This chain's CDR3 is CASSRTSSYEQYF. CDR3 sequence (DNA): TGTGCCAGCAGCAGGACAAGCTCCTACGAGCAGTACTTC.